This T cell receptor (beta chain) was sequenced in a study of blood T cell repertoires in COVID-19. Data came from immunoSEQ multiplex PCR; TCRdb stores just in-frame clones and leaves some out. This sample yields some 93,000 clones, of which around four fifths are seen a single time; less than 11% belongs to the top ten. This clonotype originated in a man in his 70s with acute or convalescent COVID-19. Sequencing used peripheral blood.

The CDR3 reads CASSYGQSPPYGYTF. DNA for the CDR3: TGTGCCAGTAGTTATGGACAGTCGCCCCCCTATGGCTACACCTTC. The chain couples TRBV19 to TRBJ1-2, with D tentatively TRBD1 (6 bases). The CDR3 length is 15 residues. Germline lookup yields CDR1 LNHDA and CDR2 SQIVND (reference sequence). V was shortened by 5 bases and J by 4 bases, with 17 bases between the two germline ends.